The 27 T cell receptor beta chains below come from one sample, sequenced in a study of beta chain features in type 1 diabetes. Every bit of the isolated RNA underwent reverse transcription, so sequencing read expressed TCRB transcripts. Clones were sequenced by immunoSEQ multiplex PCR, and TCRdb holds only the in-frame ones, with some missing. The table includes a few hundred thousand clones, approximately 30% detected once. The specimen was naive CD4+ T cells from blood. These receptor sequences come from a man aged 18 to 29 in good health.

The V and J genes are TRBV7-9 and TRBJ2-7; a possible D gene is TRBD2 (6 bases). This CDR3 has 14 amino acids. Looked up from germline, CDR1 is SEHNR and CDR2 is FQNEAQ (reference sequence). With 5 bases removed from V and 3 bases from J, the gap between germline ends came to 14 bases. The CDR3 DNA reads TGTGCCAGCAGCGCTCTAGCGATCCGCTACGAGCAGTACTTC. This translates into CASSALAIRYEQYF.

The chain recombines TRBV11-2 with TRBJ2-7; TRBD2 aligns across 7 bases. The CDR3 has 15 amino acids. The V gene's germline CDR1 is SGHAT and CDR2 FQNNGV. Trimming cost V 5 bases and J 1 base; bases outside gene matches: 8. The CDR3 here is CASSTQAGLSYEQYF. DNA of the CDR3: TGTGCCAGCAGCACCCAAGCGGGACTGTCCTACGAGCAGTACTTC.

The chain is built from TRBV9 and TRBJ2-7, with TRBD2 identical over 10 bases. The CDR3 loop spans 16 amino acids. CDR1 SGDLS and CDR2 YYNGEE come from the germline V gene. Germline trimming cut 4 bases from V and 6 bases from J; bases unmatched to any gene: 13. Here the CDR3 DNA reads TGTGCCAGCAGCACTACATCTAGCGGGAGATTGGGCGAGCAGTACTTC. The encoded protein is CASSTTSSGRLGEQYF. The complete variable domain, with remaining parts taken from reference TRBV9 and TRBJ2-7, reads DSGVTQTPKHLITATGQRVTLRCSPRSGDLSVYWYQQSLDQGLQFLIQYYNGEERAKGNILERFSAQQFPDLHSELNLSSLELGDSALYFCASSTTSSGRLGEQYFGPGTRLTVT.

The CDR3 region is CASSFYSGTTDTQYF. The CDR3 coding sequence is TGTGCCAGCAGCTTTTATTCAGGGACCACAGATACGCAGTATTTT. The chain couples TRBV7-2 to TRBJ2-3, with D perhaps given as TRBD1 or TRBD2 (5 bases each). Germline V gives CDR1 SGHTA, CDR2 FQGNSA. The CDR3 has 15 residues. V shed 3 bases and J shed 2 bases, with 12 bases lying between them. Full variable domain (outside the CDR3, taken from reference TRBV7-2 and TRBJ2-3): GAGVSQSPSNKVTEKGKDVELRCDPISGHTALYWYRQSLGQGLEFLIYFQGNSAPDKSGLPSDRFSAERTGGSVSTLTIQRTQQEDSAVYLCASSFYSGTTDTQYFGPGTRLTVL.

In its sample, this clone was seen a few times. CDR3 DNA: TGCAGCGTTGTCGAAGTTGCAGATACGCAGTATTTT. Translation: CSVVEVADTQYF. The chain links TRBV29-1 to TRBJ2-3; the D is unclear. Germline values: CDR1 SQVTM, CDR2 ANQGSEA. Trimming removed 4 bases from V and 4 bases from J, with 9 bases in between. CDR3 size: 12 residues.

This clone was counted a single time. The chain uses TRBV27 and TRBJ2-7, with D tentatively TRBD2 (6 bases). Germline values: CDR1 MNHEY, CDR2 SMNVEV (reference sequence). V was cut by 6 bases and J by 6 bases, with 15 bases left in between. The CDR3 is 13 amino acids. CDR3 bases: TGTGCCAGCAGCCTACCGGGACTGGGCGAGCAGTACTTC. It codes for CASSLPGLGEQYF.

This clone has only a few counts. The chain links TRBV25-1 to TRBJ2-3; TRBD2 agrees at 8 bases. Germline V gene sequence: CDR1 MGHDK, CDR2 SYGVNS. V shed 4 bases, J shed 5 bases, and the junction held 14 bases outside the gene matches. The CDR3 extends over 17 amino acids. This CDR3 reads CASSGRWERERGDTQYF. Written as DNA, the CDR3 is TGTGCCAGCAGTGGCCGGTGGGAGCGGGAGAGGGGAGATACGCAGTATTTT.

The chain has TRBV20-1 and TRBJ2-1; 8 nucleotides line up with TRBD2. V lost 5 bases and J lost 12; bases outside the gene matches: 6. Germline-derived CDR1 and CDR2 are DFQATT and SNEGSKA (reference sequence). The CDR3 is 11 amino acids. The CDR3 sequence is CSASPGLGQFF. CDR3 nucleotides: TGCAGTGCTTCCCCGGGACTAGGGCAGTTCTTC.

In its sample, this clone was seen a few times. V gene TRBV5-1 combines with J gene TRBJ2-5; 7 bases line up with TRBD2. The CDR3 loop spans 14 amino acids. Germline V gene lookup returns CDR1 SGHRS and CDR2 YFSETQ. Trimming removed 1 base from V and 3 bases from J; junction bases left unmatched: 3. CDR3 sequence reads: CASSLSLAEETQYF. Here the CDR3 DNA reads TGCGCCAGCAGCTTGTCCCTAGCGGAAGAGACCCAGTACTTC.

In regard to this clone: The identical CDR3 is also encoded by other nucleotide sequences in the sample. V is TRBV2 and J is TRBJ2-5; D gene ambiguous. The length of the CDR3 is 12 residues. V lost 6 bases and J 2 bases, leaving 7 bases between the germline ends. The germline V gene has CDR1 SNHLY and CDR2 FYNNEI. The CDR3 sequence is CASRGQQETQYF. CDR3 DNA sequence: TGTGCCAGCAGAGGTCAGCAAGAGACCCAGTACTTC.

The chain has TRBV28 and TRBJ2-5; D is ambiguous. CDR1 and CDR2 from the germline V gene are MDHEN and SYDVKM. This CDR3 has 13 residues. Trimming left V 10 bases short and J 2 bases short, with 14 bases between. In DNA, the CDR3 is TGTGCCACGGACGGCCCCAGGCAAGAGACCCAGTACTTC. Residues: CATDGPRQETQYF.

V gene TRBV6-5 combines with J gene TRBJ2-7, with 7 bases that match TRBD1. V lost 6 bases to trimming and J lost 0 bases; unmatched junction nucleotides: 8. CDR1 and CDR2 (germline): MNHEY, SVGAGI. The CDR3 loop spans 15 amino acids. CDR3 bases: TGTGCCAGCAGCAGACAGGGTTATAACTCCTACGAGCAGTACTTC. As protein: CASSRQGYNSYEQYF.

Here the CDR3 reads CASSATGTTFNEQFF. The CDR3 coding sequence is TGCGCCAGCAGCGCCACCGGGACAACTTTCAATGAGCAGTTCTTC. V usage is TRBV5-1 and J usage is TRBJ2-1; D possibly corresponds to TRBD1 (6 bases). Germline CDR1 is SGHRS and CDR2 is YFSETQ. The CDR3 length is 15 residues. Trimming removed 4 bases from V and 6 bases from J, with 17 bases in between.

This clone was observed a few times. J is TRBJ2-1 and V is TRBV29-1; maybe TRBD1 (6 bases). V gave up 7 bases and J gave up 10 bases, with 14 bases separating them. Germline V gene data show CDR1 as SQVTM and CDR2 as ANQGSEA. The CDR3 covers 11 residues. The CDR3 nucleotides are TGCAGCGCCATGACAGGCCCAGAGCAGTTCTTC. Protein product: CSAMTGPEQFF.

A word on this clone: Distinct nucleotide sequences in the sample also encode this CDR3. The J gene is TRBJ2-1, the V gene TRBV7-2; no definite D call. The V gene lost 1 base and the J gene lost 7 bases, with 2 bases spanning the gap. Germline assignment: CDR1 SGHTA and CDR2 FQGNSA. The CDR3 length is 11 residues. The CDR3 nucleotides read TGTGCCAGCAGCTTAGTGAATGAGCAGTTCTTC. Protein: CASSLVNEQFF.

This clone has a handful of counts. The chain employs TRBV29-1 and TRBJ2-1, with 8 bases that match TRBD1. Germline trimming cut 7 bases from V and 8 bases from J; bases unmatched to any gene: 10. This CDR3 contains 13 residues. Germline CDR1 reads SQVTM; CDR2 reads ANQGSEA. CDR3 DNA sequence: TGCAGCGGTGATGGCCAGGGGGCGGATGAGCAGTTCTTC. It specifies CSGDGQGADEQFF.

The CDR3: CASSLAGVRETQYF. CDR3 sequence (DNA): TGTGCCAGCAGCCTAGCGGGAGTGAGAGAGACCCAGTACTTC. The chain is built from TRBV2 and TRBJ2-5, with TRBD2 matching over 10 bases. This CDR3 has 14 residues. The germline gives CDR1 SNHLY, CDR2 FYNNEI. Trimming removed 6 bases from V and 4 bases from J; junction bases left unmatched: 5.

The rearrangement uses TRBV29-1 and TRBJ2-1, with 10 bases identical to TRBD2. The CDR3 covers 16 residues. Germline V gene lookup returns CDR1 SQVTM and CDR2 ANQGSEA. V lost 1 base and J lost 0; bases outside the gene matches: 3. In DNA, the CDR3 is TGCAGCGTTGAAGTTGGGACTAGCGCCTCCTACAATGAGCAGTTCTTC. Residues: CSVEVGTSASYNEQFF.

Comment on this clone: The DNA is left out, because the CDR3 cannot be placed on it with certainty; the CDR3 is given as TCRdb lists it. The chain employs TRBV30 and TRBJ2-7; TRBD1 is taken as the D call from the table, unchecked against the DNA. Germline V gene data show CDR1 as GTSNPN and CDR2 as SVGIG (reference sequence). The CDR3 is 11 amino acids in total, end residues counted. The CDR3 here is CACASSYEQYF.

This sequence joins TRBV7-9 and TRBJ2-7; 10 nucleotides agree with TRBD2. With 1 base clipped from V and 6 bases from J, the junction kept 6 bases outside the gene matches. Germline V gene data show CDR1 as SEHNR and CDR2 as FQNEAQ (reference sequence). The CDR3 length is 15 residues. CDR3 loop: CASSLEASGSREQYF. DNA for the CDR3: TGTGCCAGCAGCTTAGAGGCTAGCGGGAGCCGCGAGCAGTACTTC.

This clone was counted between two and nine times. The gene calls are TRBV30 and TRBJ2-7; 10 bases match TRBD1. Germline loops: CDR1 GTSNPN, CDR2 SVGIG (reference sequence). This CDR3 region has 14 residues. The CDR3: CALYGTGVSYEQYF. As DNA, the CDR3 is TGTGCTCTATACGGGACAGGGGTCTCCTACGAGCAGTACTTC.

This clone was observed a few times. The chain employs TRBV29-1 and TRBJ2-5; D gene unclear. In germline, CDR1 is SQVTM, CDR2 ANQGSEA. The length of the CDR3 is 12 residues. V was shortened by 4 bases and J by 5 bases, with 11 bases between the two germline ends. CDR3 nucleotide sequence: TGCAGCGTTGTGATGCCATCGGAGACCCAGTACTTC. It codes for CSVVMPSETQYF.

The chain employs TRBV5-1 and TRBJ2-5; 9 nucleotides align to TRBD2. The germline V gene encodes CDR1 SGHRS and CDR2 YFSETQ. V lost 5 bases, J lost 5 bases, and 4 bases stayed unmatched. The CDR3 runs to 13 residues. As DNA, the CDR3 is TGCGCCAGCAGGCAGCTAGCGGGGGAGACCCAGTACTTC. It encodes CASRQLAGETQYF.

The chain joins TRBV6-1 to TRBJ2-5; TRBD2 matches at 11 bases. The CDR3 extends over 13 amino acids. The V segment lost 8 bases and the J segment 3 bases; nucleotides outside the gene matches: 2. Germline V gives CDR1 MNHNS, CDR2 SASEGT. In DNA form, the CDR3 reads TGTGCCAGCGCGGGACTAGCGGAAGAGACCCAGTACTTC. Residues: CASAGLAEETQYF.

The chain carries TRBV30 and TRBJ2-3; D uncertain. CDR1 is GTSNPN and CDR2 is SVGIG in the germline V gene (reference sequence). The CDR3 totals 13 residues. The V and J ends lost 1 base and 2 bases respectively, with 7 bases between them. The CDR3 loop reads CAWSGHSTDTQYF. Here the CDR3 DNA reads TGTGCCTGGAGTGGACACTCCACAGATACGCAGTATTTT.

This rearrangement joins TRBV30 to TRBJ1-1, with D perhaps TRBD1 (6 bases). Germline V CDR1 and CDR2: GTSNPN, SVGIG (reference sequence). The CDR3 runs 14 residues. V lost 6 bases and J lost 6, with 20 bases in between. The DNA for the CDR3 is TGTGCCTGCCGGCGGGGGGGGCGCAGGGCTGAAGCTTTCTTT. As protein: CACRRGGRRAEAFF. The full variable domain, its missing parts supplied by reference TRBV30 and TRBJ1-1, is SQTIHQWPATLVQPVGSPLSLECTVEGTSNPNLYWYRQAAGRGLQLLFYSVGIGQISSEVPQNLSASRPQDRQFILSSKKLLLSDSGFYLCACRRGGRRAEAFFGQGTRLTVV.

A note on this clone: This same CDR3 is encoded by further DNA sequences in the sample. J is TRBJ2-7 and V is TRBV11-2; unclear D gene. The CDR3 runs 11 residues. CDR1 is SGHAT, CDR2 FQNNGV, per germline. Trimming removed 5 bases at V and 4 bases at J, with 6 bases between. The CDR3 spells CASSPAYEQYF. CDR3 DNA sequence: TGTGCCAGCAGCCCCGCGTACGAGCAGTACTTC.